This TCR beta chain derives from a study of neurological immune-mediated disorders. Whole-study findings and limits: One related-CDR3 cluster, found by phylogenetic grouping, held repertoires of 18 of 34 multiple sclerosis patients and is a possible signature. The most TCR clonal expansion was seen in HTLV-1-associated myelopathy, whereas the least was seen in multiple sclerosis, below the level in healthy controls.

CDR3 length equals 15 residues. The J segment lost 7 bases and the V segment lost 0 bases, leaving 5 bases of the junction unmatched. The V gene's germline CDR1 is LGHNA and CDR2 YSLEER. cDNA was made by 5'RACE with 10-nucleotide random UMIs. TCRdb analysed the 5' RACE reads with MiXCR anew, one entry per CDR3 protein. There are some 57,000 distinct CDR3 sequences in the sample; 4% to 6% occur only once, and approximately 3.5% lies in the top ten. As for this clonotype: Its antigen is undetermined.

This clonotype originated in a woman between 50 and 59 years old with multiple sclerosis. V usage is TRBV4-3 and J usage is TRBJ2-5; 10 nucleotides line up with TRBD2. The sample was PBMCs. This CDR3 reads CASSQDRLAGVTQYF. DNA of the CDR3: TGCGCCAGCAGCCAAGATCGGCTAGCGGGGGTGACCCAGTACTTC.